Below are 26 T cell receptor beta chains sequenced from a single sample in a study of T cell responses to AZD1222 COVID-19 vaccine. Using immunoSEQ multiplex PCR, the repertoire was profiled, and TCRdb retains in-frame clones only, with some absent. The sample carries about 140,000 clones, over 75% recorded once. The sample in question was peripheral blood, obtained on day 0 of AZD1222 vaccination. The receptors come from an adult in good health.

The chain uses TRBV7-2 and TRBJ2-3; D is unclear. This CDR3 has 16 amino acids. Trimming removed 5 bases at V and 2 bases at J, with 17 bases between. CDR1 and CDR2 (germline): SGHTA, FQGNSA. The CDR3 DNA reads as TGTGCCAGCAGCCCCACGGACCAAGCCAACACAGATACGCAGTATTTT. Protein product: CASSPTDQANTDTQYF.

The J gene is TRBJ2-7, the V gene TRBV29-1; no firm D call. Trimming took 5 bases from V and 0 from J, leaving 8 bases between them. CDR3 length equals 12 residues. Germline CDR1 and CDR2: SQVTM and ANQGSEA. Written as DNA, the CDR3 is TGCAGCGTTCGTGAGAGCTCCTACGAGCAGTACTTC. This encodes CSVRESSYEQYF.

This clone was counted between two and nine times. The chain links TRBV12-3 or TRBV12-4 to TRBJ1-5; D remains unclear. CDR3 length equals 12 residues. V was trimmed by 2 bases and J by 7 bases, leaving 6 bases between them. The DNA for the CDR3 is TGTGCCAGCAGTTTACCCGACCAGCCCCAGCATTTT. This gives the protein CASSLPDQPQHF.

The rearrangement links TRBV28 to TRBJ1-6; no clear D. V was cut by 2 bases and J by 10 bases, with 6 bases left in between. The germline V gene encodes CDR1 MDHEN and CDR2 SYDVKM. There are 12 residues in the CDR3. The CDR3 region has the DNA TGTGCCAGCAGTTTAACGACGTCACCCCTCCACTTT. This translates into CASSLTTSPLHF.

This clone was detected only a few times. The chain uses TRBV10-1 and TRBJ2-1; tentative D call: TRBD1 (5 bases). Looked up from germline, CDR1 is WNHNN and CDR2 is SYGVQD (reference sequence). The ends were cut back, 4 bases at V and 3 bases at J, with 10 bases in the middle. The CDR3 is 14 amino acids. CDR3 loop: CASSATTDYNEQFF. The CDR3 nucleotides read TGCGCCAGCAGTGCCACGACAGACTACAATGAGCAGTTCTTC.

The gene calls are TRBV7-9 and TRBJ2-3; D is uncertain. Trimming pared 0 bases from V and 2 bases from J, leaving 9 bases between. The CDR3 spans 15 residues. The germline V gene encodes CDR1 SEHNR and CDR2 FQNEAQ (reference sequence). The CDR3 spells CASSLADLYTDTQYF. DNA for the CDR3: TGTGCCAGCAGCTTAGCAGACCTATACACAGATACGCAGTATTTT.

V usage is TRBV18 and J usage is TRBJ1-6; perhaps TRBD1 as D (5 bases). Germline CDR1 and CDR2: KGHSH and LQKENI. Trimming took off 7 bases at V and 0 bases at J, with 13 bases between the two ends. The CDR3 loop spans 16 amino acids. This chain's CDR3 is CASCDSVSSYNSPLHF. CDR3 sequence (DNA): TGTGCCAGCTGCGACAGCGTTAGCTCCTATAATTCACCCCTCCACTTT.

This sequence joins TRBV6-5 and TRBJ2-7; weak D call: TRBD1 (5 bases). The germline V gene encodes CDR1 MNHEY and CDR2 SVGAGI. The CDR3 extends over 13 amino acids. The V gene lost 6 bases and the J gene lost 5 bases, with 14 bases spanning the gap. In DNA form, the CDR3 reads TGTGCCAGCAGACAAGGCAGGGTCCACGAGCAGTACTTC. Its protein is CASRQGRVHEQYF.

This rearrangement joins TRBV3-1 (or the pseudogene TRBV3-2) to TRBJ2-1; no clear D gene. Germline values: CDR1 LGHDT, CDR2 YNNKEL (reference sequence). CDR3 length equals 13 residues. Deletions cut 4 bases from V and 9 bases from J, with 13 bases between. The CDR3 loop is CASSPPGSSEQFF. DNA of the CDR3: TGTGCCAGCAGCCCACCCGGGTCTTCTGAGCAGTTCTTC.

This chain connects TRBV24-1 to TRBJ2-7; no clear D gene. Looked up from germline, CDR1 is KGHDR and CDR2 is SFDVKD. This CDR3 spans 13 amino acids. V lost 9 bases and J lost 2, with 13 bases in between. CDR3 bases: TGTGCCACCTCCCCGAGCGTACCCTACGAGCAGTACTTC. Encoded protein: CATSPSVPYEQYF.

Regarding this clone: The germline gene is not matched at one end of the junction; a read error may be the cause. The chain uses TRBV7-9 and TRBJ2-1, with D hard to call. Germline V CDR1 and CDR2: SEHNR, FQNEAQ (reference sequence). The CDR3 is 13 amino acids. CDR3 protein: CASGLSPYNEQFF. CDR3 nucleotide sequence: TGTGCCAGCGGCTTATCACCCTACAATGAGCAGTTCTTC.

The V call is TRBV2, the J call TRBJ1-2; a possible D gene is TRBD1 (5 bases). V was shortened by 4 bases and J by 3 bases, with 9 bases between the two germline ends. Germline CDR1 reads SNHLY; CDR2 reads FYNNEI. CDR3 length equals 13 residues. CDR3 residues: CASSVQGDYGYTF. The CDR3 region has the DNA TGTGCCAGCAGTGTCCAGGGTGACTATGGCTACACCTTC. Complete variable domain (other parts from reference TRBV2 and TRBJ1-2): EPEVTQTPSHQVTQMGQEVILRCVPISNHLYFYWYRQILGQKVEFLVSFYNNEISEKSEIFDDQFSVERPDGSNFTLKIRSTKLEDSAMYFCASSVQGDYGYTFGSGTRLTVV.

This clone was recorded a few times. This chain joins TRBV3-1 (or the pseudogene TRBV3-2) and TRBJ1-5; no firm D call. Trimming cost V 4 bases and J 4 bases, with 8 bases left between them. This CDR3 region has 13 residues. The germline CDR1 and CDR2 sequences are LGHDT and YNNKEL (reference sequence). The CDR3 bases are TGTGCCAGCAGCCCGCAGACAAATCAGCCCCAGCATTTT. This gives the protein CASSPQTNQPQHF.

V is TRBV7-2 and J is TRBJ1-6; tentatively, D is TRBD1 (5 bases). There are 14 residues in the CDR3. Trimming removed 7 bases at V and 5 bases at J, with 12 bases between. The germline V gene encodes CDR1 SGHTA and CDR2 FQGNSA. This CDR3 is CASTPDKNNSPLHF. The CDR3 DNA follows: TGTGCCAGCACCCCGGACAAGAATAATTCACCCCTCCACTTT.

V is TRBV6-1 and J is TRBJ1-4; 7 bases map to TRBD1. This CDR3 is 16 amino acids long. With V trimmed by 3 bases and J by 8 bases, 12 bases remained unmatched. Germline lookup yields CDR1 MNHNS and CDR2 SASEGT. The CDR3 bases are TGTGCCAGCAGTGACCAGGGGGGGGGTTTTAAGGAAAAACTGTTTTTT. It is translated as CASSDQGGGFKEKLFF.

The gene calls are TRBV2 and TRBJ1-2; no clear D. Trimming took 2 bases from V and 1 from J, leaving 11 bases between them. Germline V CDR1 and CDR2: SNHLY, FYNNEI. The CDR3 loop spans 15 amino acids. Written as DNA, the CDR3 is TGTGCCAGCAGTGAATCCTTCCTAAGTAACTATGGCTACACCTTC. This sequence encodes CASSESFLSNYGYTF.

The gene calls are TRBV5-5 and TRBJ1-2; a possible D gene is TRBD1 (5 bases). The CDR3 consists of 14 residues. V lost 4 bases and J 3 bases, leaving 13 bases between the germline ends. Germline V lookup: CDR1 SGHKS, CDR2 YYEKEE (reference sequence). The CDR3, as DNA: TGTGCCAGCAGCCCGACGTCGGGGGACTATGGCTACACCTTC. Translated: CASSPTSGDYGYTF. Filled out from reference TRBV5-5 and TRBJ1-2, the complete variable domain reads DAGVTQSPTHLIKTRGQQVTLRCSPISGHKSVSWYQQVLGQGPQFIFQYYEKEERGRGNFPDRFSARQFPNYSSELNVNALLLGDSALYLCASSPTSGDYGYTFGSGTRLTVV.

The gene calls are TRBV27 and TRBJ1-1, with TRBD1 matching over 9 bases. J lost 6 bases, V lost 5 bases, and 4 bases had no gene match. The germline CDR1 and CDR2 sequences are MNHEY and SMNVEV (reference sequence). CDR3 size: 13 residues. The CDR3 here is CASSPWTGAEAFF. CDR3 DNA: TGTGCCAGCAGTCCATGGACAGGGGCTGAAGCTTTCTTT.

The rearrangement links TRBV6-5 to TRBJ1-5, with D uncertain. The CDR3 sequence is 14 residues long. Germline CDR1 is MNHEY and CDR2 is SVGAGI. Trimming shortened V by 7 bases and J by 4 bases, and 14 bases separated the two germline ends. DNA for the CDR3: TGTGCCAGCATGAAGGTTGAAGGGAATCAGCCCCAGCATTTT. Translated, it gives CASMKVEGNQPQHF.

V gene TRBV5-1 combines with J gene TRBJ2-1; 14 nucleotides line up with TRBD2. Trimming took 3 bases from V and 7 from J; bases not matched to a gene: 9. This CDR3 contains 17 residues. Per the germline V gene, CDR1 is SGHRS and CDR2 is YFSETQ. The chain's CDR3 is CASSSRGLAGDWNEQFF. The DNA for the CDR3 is TGCGCCAGCAGCTCCCGGGGACTAGCGGGAGACTGGAATGAGCAGTTCTTC.

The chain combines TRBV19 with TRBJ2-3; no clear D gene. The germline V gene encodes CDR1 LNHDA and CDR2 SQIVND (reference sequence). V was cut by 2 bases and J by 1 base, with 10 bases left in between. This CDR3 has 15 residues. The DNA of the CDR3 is TGTGCCAGTAGTATACAATGGTCCCGCACAGATACGCAGTATTTT. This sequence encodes CASSIQWSRTDTQYF.

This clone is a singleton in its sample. This chain's CDR3 is CASSPTGNEAFF. The CDR3 DNA is TGTGCCAGCAGCCCGACAGGGAATGAAGCTTTCTTT. The rearrangement links TRBV7-9 to TRBJ1-1, with 7 nucleotides matching TRBD1. The ends lost 5 bases at V and 7 bases at J; junction bases unmatched: 4. CDR3 size: 12 residues. Germline V gives CDR1 SEHNR, CDR2 FQNEAQ (reference sequence). The full variable domain, with the rest looked up from reference TRBV7-9 and TRBJ1-1, is DTGVSQNPRHKITKRGQNVTFRCDPISEHNRLYWYRQTLGQGPEFLTYFQNEAQLEKSRLLSDRFSAERPKGSFSTLEIQRTEQGDSAMYLCASSPTGNEAFFGQGTRLTVV.

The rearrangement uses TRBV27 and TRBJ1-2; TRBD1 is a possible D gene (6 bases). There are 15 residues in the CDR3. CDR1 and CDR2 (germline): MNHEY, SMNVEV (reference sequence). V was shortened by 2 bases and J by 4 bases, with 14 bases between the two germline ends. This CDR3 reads CASSLTLTGAYGYTF. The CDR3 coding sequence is TGTGCCAGCAGTTTAACACTGACAGGAGCCTATGGCTACACCTTC.

The CDR3 DNA sequence: TGTGCCAGCAGCTTAGACTTCGACCCTAACTATGGCTACACCTTC. Amino acid sequence: CASSLDFDPNYGYTF. This sequence joins TRBV7-2 and TRBJ1-2; D unclear. The germline CDR1 and CDR2 sequences are SGHTA and FQGNSA. The germline V and J ends were trimmed by 1 base and 0 bases, with 9 bases remaining between them. The length of the CDR3 is 15 residues.

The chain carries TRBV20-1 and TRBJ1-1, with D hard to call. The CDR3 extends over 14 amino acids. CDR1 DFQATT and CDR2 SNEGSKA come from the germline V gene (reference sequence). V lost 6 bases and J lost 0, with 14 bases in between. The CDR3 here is CSASRGPMNTEAFF. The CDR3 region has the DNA TGCAGTGCCAGTCGGGGTCCCATGAACACTGAAGCTTTCTTT.

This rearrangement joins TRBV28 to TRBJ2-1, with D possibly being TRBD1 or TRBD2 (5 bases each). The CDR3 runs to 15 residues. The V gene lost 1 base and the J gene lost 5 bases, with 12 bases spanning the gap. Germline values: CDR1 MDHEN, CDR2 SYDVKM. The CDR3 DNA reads TGTGCCAGCAGTTTATCTGGGGCTAGCCACAATGAGCAGTTCTTC. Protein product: CASSLSGASHNEQFF.